The present TCR beta chain was sequenced within a study of cytomegalovirus exposure and HLA in healthy donors. For the study at large: The 500 to 750 first-cohort repertoires and the 130 or so validation repertoires shared the same platform, a later analysis reported. Points from the study as a whole: The investigators catalogued about 170 TCR beta chains as cytomegalovirus-associated. It was reported that the classifier diagnosed cytomegalovirus status with high specificity and sensitivity in both the original and validation cohorts.

Generated by immunoSEQ multiplex PCR, the TCRdb table keeps only in-frame clones and is missing some. Of 110,000 to 150,000 clones listed, about 91% are singletons. The study drew the donors from its approximately 120-subject validation cohort, separate from the 666-subject first cohort. Regarding this clone: Its antigen remains unknown.

V dropped 0 bases and J dropped 2 bases, with 8 bases sitting between them. This CDR3 region has 14 residues. Germline CDR1 and CDR2: SGDLS and YYNGEE. The specimen sequenced was PBMCs. The origin of this receptor is a woman younger than 35 in good health and CMV-seropositive. This chain joins TRBV9 and TRBJ1-1; D gene uncertain. CDR3 sequence reads: CASSVEGANTEAFF. In nucleotides, the CDR3 is TGTGCCAGCAGCGTAGAAGGAGCCAACACTGAAGCTTTCTTT.